Listed below are T cell receptor beta chains from one sample, sequenced in a study of blood T cell repertoires in COVID-19. Sequencing was performed with immunoSEQ multiplex PCR; in TCRdb, only in-frame clones are kept and a portion is missing. The sample carries some 140,000 clones, approximately 90% recorded once. Sequences were obtained from peripheral blood. These receptors were collected from a man in his 70s with active COVID-19. Each CDR3 is given with its conserved first and last residue.

j_call: TRBJ2-1; v_call: TRBV3-1/TRBV3-2; cdr3_aa: CASSQRSDYNEQFF
j_call: TRBJ2-5; v_call: TRBV6-5; cdr3_aa: CASIRTGGETQYF
j_call: TRBJ1-5; v_call: TRBV30; cdr3_aa: CAWTRGRASNQPQHF
j_call: TRBJ2-2; v_call: TRBV10-1; cdr3_aa: CASRNSGNTGELFF
j_call: TRBJ1-1; v_call: TRBV24-1; cdr3_aa: CATRGTGWGNTEAFF
j_call: TRBJ2-7; v_call: TRBV5-6; cdr3_aa: CASSLEGKGYEQYF
j_call: TRBJ2-1; v_call: TRBV19; cdr3_aa: CASSTGGNEQFF
j_call: TRBJ1-2; v_call: TRBV28; cdr3_aa: CASRGGDRGQGGYTF
j_call: TRBJ1-2; v_call: TRBV11-2; cdr3_aa: CASSQGGGAYGYTF
j_call: TRBJ2-7; v_call: TRBV20-1; cdr3_aa: CSASREAYEQYF
j_call: TRBJ1-6; v_call: TRBV19; cdr3_aa: CASSDDSNSPLHF
j_call: TRBJ2-3; v_call: TRBV5-1; cdr3_aa: CASSLPLAAPFLGTDTQYF
j_call: TRBJ1-4; v_call: TRBV28; cdr3_aa: CASFRGATNEKLFF
j_call: TRBJ2-3; v_call: TRBV19; cdr3_aa: CASSGRLLNTDTQYF
j_call: TRBJ2-7; v_call: TRBV3-1/TRBV3-2; cdr3_aa: CASSRPGGYEQYF
j_call: TRBJ1-5; v_call: TRBV19; cdr3_aa: CASSRGQGWGQPQHF
j_call: TRBJ2-7; v_call: TRBV6-5; cdr3_aa: CASTTTGKAYEQYF
j_call: TRBJ2-7; v_call: TRBV28; cdr3_aa: CASTGHTSYEQYF
j_call: TRBJ1-4; v_call: TRBV28; cdr3_aa: CASSLQGGDEKLFF
j_call: TRBJ2-1; v_call: TRBV19; cdr3_aa: CEPKGQGLSSYNEQFF
j_call: TRBJ2-5; v_call: TRBV5-5; cdr3_aa: CASSLGDRGGETQYF
j_call: TRBJ2-1; v_call: TRBV7-7; cdr3_aa: CASSSGEDEQFF
j_call: TRBJ2-5; v_call: TRBV7-9; cdr3_aa: CASSVGASGTETQYF
j_call: TRBJ1-1; v_call: TRBV5-5; cdr3_aa: CASSLATGVGAFF
j_call: TRBJ2-1; v_call: TRBV28; cdr3_aa: CASSHRLAGDYNEQFF
j_call: TRBJ2-7; v_call: TRBV2; cdr3_aa: CASIPEPERRSEQYF
j_call: TRBJ2-5; v_call: TRBV21-1; cdr3_aa: CASSKGPPSGRWGETQYF
j_call: TRBJ1-2; v_call: TRBV28; cdr3_aa: CASRAVRGNNYGYTF
j_call: TRBJ2-3; v_call: TRBV7-9; cdr3_aa: CASSLGGRGATDTQYF
j_call: TRBJ2-7; v_call: TRBV7-2; cdr3_aa: CASRTSEISYEQYF
j_call: TRBJ1-3; v_call: TRBV5-1; cdr3_aa: CASSFTGNPLRGTIYF
j_call: TRBJ2-2; v_call: TRBV7-9; cdr3_aa: CASRRGQGTGELFF
j_call: TRBJ1-1; v_call: TRBV2; cdr3_aa: CARDRGTEAFF
j_call: TRBJ1-4; v_call: TRBV28; cdr3_aa: CASSPGDSGDEKLFF
j_call: TRBJ1-2; v_call: TRBV30; cdr3_aa: CAWTGNHYGYTF
j_call: TRBJ2-3; v_call: TRBV5-4; cdr3_aa: CASSLTSGRGDTQYF
j_call: TRBJ2-7; v_call: TRBV14; cdr3_aa: CASSRPGTGFEQYF
j_call: TRBJ2-2; v_call: TRBV18; cdr3_aa: CASSPQSPLAGITGELFF
j_call: TRBJ2-3; v_call: TRBV2; cdr3_aa: CASRASGSTDTQYF
j_call: TRBJ1-1; v_call: TRBV10-2; cdr3_aa: CASSVQTPRGTEAFF
j_call: TRBJ2-5; v_call: TRBV5-8; cdr3_aa: CASSPGRTGGETQYF
j_call: TRBJ2-7; v_call: TRBV27; cdr3_aa: CASSLRREAYEQYF
j_call: TRBJ2-7; v_call: TRBV11-2; cdr3_aa: CASSLVGREKEYF
j_call: TRBJ1-2; v_call: TRBV5-1; cdr3_aa: CASSELVGQGATTF
j_call: TRBJ2-5; v_call: TRBV28; cdr3_aa: CASRNRETQYF
j_call: TRBJ1-2; v_call: TRBV9; cdr3_aa: CASSVGQIRYTF
j_call: TRBJ1-1; v_call: TRBV9; cdr3_aa: CASSVEGVGNTEAFF
j_call: TRBJ2-2; v_call: TRBV30; cdr3_aa: CAWSVEGANTGELFF
j_call: TRBJ2-3; v_call: TRBV24-1; cdr3_aa: CATSVWATLGASTDTQYF
j_call: TRBJ2-3; v_call: TRBV5-1; cdr3_aa: CASSGLPTDTQYF
j_call: TRBJ1-1; v_call: TRBV6-5; cdr3_aa: CASIFRHGGATEAFF
j_call: TRBJ1-2; v_call: TRBV19; cdr3_aa: CASSTAGRSHGYTF
j_call: TRBJ2-1; v_call: TRBV7-9; cdr3_aa: CASSLVAGRGERNEQFF
j_call: TRBJ2-1; v_call: TRBV7-6; cdr3_aa: CASSLDATSGSYNEQFF
j_call: TRBJ1-5; v_call: TRBV19; cdr3_aa: CASSIRHLLGNQPQHF